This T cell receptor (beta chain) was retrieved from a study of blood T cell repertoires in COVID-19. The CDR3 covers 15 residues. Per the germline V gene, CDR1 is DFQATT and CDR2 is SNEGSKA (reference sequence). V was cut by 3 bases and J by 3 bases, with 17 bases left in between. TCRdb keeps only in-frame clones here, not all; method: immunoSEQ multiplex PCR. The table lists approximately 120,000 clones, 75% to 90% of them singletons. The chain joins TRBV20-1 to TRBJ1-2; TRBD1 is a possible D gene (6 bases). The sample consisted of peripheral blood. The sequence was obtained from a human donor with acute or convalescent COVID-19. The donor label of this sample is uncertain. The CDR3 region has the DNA TGCAGTGCTAGTAGGTCAGGGGAAGGATACTATGGCTACACCTTC. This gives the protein CSASRSGEGYYGYTF.